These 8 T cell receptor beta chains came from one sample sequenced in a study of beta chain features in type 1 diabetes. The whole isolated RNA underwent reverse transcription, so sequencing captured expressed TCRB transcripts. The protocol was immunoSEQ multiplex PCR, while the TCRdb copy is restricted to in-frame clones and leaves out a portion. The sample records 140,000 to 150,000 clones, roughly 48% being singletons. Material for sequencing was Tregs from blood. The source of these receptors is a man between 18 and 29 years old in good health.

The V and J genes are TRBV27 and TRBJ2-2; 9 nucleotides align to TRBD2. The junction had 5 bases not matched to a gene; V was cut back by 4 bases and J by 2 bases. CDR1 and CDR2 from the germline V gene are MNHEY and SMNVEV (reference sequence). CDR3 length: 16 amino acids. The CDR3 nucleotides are TGTGCCAGCAGTTCAAGACTAGCGGAAAACACCGGGGAGCTGTTTTTT. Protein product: CASSSRLAENTGELFF.

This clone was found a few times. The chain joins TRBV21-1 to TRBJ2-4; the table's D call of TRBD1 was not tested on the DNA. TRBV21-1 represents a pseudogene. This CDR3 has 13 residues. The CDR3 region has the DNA TGTGCCAGCAGCAACACACAGGCGCACATTCAGTACTTC. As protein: CASSNTQAHIQYF.

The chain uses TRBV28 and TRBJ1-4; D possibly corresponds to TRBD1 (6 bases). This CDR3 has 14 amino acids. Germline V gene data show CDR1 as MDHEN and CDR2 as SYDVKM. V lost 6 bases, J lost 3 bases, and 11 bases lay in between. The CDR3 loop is CASRIGQPNEKLFF. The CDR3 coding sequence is TGTGCCAGCAGGATCGGACAGCCTAATGAAAAACTGTTTTTT.

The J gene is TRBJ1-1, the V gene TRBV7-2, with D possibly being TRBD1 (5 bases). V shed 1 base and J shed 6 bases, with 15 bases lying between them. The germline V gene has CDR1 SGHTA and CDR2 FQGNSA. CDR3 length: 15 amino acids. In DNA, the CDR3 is TGTGCCAGCAGCTTAGTTTGGGGGGGAAATTCTGAAGCTTTCTTT. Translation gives CASSLVWGGNSEAFF.

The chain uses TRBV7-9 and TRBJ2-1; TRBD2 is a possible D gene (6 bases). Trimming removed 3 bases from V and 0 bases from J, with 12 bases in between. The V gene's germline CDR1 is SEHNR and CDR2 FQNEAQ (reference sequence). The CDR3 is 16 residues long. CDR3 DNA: TGTGCCAGCAGCTTGACTAGGACTCGCTCCTACAATGAGCAGTTCTTC. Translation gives CASSLTRTRSYNEQFF.

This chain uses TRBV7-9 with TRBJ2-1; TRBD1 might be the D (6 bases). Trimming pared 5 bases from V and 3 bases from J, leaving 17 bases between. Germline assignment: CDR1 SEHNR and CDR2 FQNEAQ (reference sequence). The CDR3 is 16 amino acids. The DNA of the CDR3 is TGTGCCAGCAGCACCTCAAGGGGGAAAAACTACAATGAGCAGTTCTTC. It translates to CASSTSRGKNYNEQFF.

The CDR3 region has the DNA TGTGCCAGCAGCAGATGGACAGGGGATGGCAAAAACATTCAGTACTTC. Protein product: CASSRWTGDGKNIQYF. The chain couples TRBV7-2 to TRBJ2-4; 9 bases line up with TRBD1. The germline V gene encodes CDR1 SGHTA and CDR2 FQGNSA. The junction had 8 bases not matched to a gene; V was cut back by 5 bases and J by 3 bases. There are 16 residues in the CDR3.

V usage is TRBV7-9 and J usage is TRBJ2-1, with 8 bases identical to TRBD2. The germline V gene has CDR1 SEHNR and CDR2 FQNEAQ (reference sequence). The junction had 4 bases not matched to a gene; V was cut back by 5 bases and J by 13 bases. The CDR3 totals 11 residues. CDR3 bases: TGTGCCAGCAGCACCCGGACTAGCCAGTTCTTC. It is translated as CASSTRTSQFF.